These 29 T cell receptor beta chains came from one sample sequenced in a study of T cells in women clearing cervical HPV infection. TCRdb's table, derived via immunoSEQ multiplex PCR, lists solely in-frame clones and lacks some. The sample includes 35,000 to 50,000 clones. The sequenced sample was blood buffy coat. Every receptor here comes from a woman aged 18-69 years with a cervical HPV16 infection that either progressed to CIN3+ or cleared (not recorded which).

A note on this clone: The read halts 3 residues ahead of the CDR3 end, with the missing end drawn from the germline J gene. V usage is TRBV5-4 and J usage is TRBJ1-1, with 7 bases lining up with TRBD1. Per germline, CDR1 SGHNT and CDR2 YYREEE (reference sequence). With V trimmed by 4 bases and J by 5 bases, 8 bases remained unmatched. The CDR3 covers 14 residues. This CDR3 is CASSIGQVLTEAFF. The CDR3 bases that were read are TGTGCCAGCAGCATCGGACAGGTTTTGACTGAA.

On this clone: The read ends 3 residues shy of where the CDR3 ends; the end is completed using the germline J gene. V usage is TRBV23-1 and J usage is TRBJ2-7; 8 positions agree with TRBD1. TRBV23-1 carries the ORF label, with uncertain function. The CDR3 length is 16 residues. Trimming took 2 bases from V and 2 from J; bases not matched to a gene: 8. CDR3 protein: CASSQGRDRRTYEQYF. Partial CDR3 DNA: TGCGCCAGCAGTCAAGGCCGGGACAGGAGGACCTACGAG.

Comment on this clone: The read ends 3 residues shy of where the CDR3 ends; the end is completed using the germline J gene. V is TRBV7-6 and J is TRBJ2-1, with D maybe TRBD2 (6 bases). The CDR3 has 15 residues. Looked up from germline, CDR1 is SGHVS and CDR2 is FNYEAQ. The V and J ends lost 4 bases and 0 bases respectively, with 10 bases between them. CDR3 loop: CASSSRGSSYNEQFF. CDR3 DNA (partial): TGTGCCAGCAGCTCCCGGGGGAGCTCCTACAATGAG.

A remark on this clone: The read halts 3 residues ahead of the CDR3 end, with the missing end drawn from the germline J gene. This chain links TRBV6-4 with TRBJ1-2; possible D gene TRBD1, 5 bases. Germline CDR1 is MRHNA and CDR2 is SNTAGT. The CDR3 extends over 13 amino acids. CDR3 sequence reads: CASSDGAGGGYTF. The sequenced CDR3 bases are TGTGCCAGCAGTGACGGGGCCGGGGGAGGC.

As regards this clone: The sequence runs out 3 residues before the end of the CDR3; the remainder is reconstructed from the germline J gene. The gene calls are TRBV19 and TRBJ1-5; the match to TRBD1 covers 11 bases. The V and J ends lost 9 bases and 6 bases, in that order; junction bases with no gene match: 4. Germline lookup yields CDR1 LNHDA and CDR2 SQIVND (reference sequence). This CDR3 comprises 13 residues. CDR3 region: CASRTGGSQPQHF. The covered CDR3 bases are TGTGCCAGCAGGACAGGGGGCTCTCAGCCC.

Of note for this clone: The CDR3 goes on 3 residues after the read ends, and that part is filled in from the germline J gene. The chain couples TRBV20-1 to TRBJ1-1; D is undetermined. CDR3 length: 18 residues. Germline V gene data show CDR1 as DFQATT and CDR2 as SNEGSKA (reference sequence). Trimming cost V 0 bases and J 1 base, with 21 bases left between them. Incomplete CDR3 DNA: TGCAGTGCTAGAGATCTTCGCGGAATGGTTTTGACGAACACTGAA. It yields the protein CSARDLRGMVLTNTE. The whole CDR3 sequence is CSARDLRGMVLTNTEAFF.

Remarks on this clone: The DNA ends 3 residues before the CDR3 does, and the rest of the CDR3 is filled in from the germline J gene. The chain couples TRBV14 to TRBJ2-2; TRBD1 aligns across 7 bases. The CDR3 has 14 residues. The V gene end was trimmed by 0 bases and the J gene end by 6 bases; junction bases not matched to a gene: 1. CDR1 SGHDN and CDR2 FVKESK come from the germline V gene. The CDR3 reads CASSQERGPGELFF. The sequenced CDR3 bases are TGTGCCAGCAGCCAAGAGAGGGGGCCCGGGGAG. The full variable domain, in which reference TRBV14 and TRBJ2-2 provide the parts outside the CDR3, is EAGVTQFPSHSVIEKGQTVTLRCDPISGHDNLYWYRRVMGKEIKFLLHFVKESKQDESGMPNNRFLAERTGGTYSTLKVQPAELEDSGVYFCASSQERGPGELFFGEGSRLTVL.

As regards this clone: The read gets to within 3 residues of the CDR3 end, and the germline J gene fills in the rest. The J gene is TRBJ2-3, the V gene TRBV5-4, with 7 bases that match TRBD1. The CDR3 is 14 amino acids. Looked up from germline, CDR1 is SGHNT and CDR2 is YYREEE (reference sequence). The V and J ends lost 4 bases and 2 bases, in that order; junction bases with no gene match: 4. CDR3 in amino acids: CASSMGQLTDTQYF. Incomplete CDR3 DNA: TGTGCCAGCAGCATGGGACAGCTCACAGATACG. Variable domain in full (rest from reference TRBV5-4 and TRBJ2-3): ETGVTQSPTHLIKTRGQQVTLRCSSQSGHNTVSWYQQALGQGPQFIFQYYREEENGRGNFPPRFSGLQFPNYSSELNVNALELDDSALYLCASSMGQLTDTQYFGPGTRLTVL.

About this clone: With the read ending 3 residues before the CDR3 end, the germline J gene is used to fill in that end. This sequence joins TRBV19 and TRBJ2-1, with a weak D call TRBD2 (5 bases). V gave up 1 base and J gave up 4 bases, with 14 bases separating them. Germline V gene sequence: CDR1 LNHDA, CDR2 SQIVND (reference sequence). This CDR3 is 16 amino acids long. The CDR3 protein is CASSIGASFEYNEQFF. Partial CDR3 DNA: TGTGCCAGTAGTATAGGGGCTAGCTTTGAGTACAATGAG.

Worth noting for this clone: The missing CDR3 end, 3 residues past where the read stops, is filled in from the germline J gene. This sequence joins TRBV5-1 and TRBJ2-3; 10 bases map to TRBD1. Looked up from germline, CDR1 is SGHRS and CDR2 is YFSETQ. The CDR3 spans 17 residues. Trimming at V came to 0 bases and at J to 5 bases, leaving 9 bases not matched to a gene. CDR3 DNA (partial): TGCGCCAGCAGCTTGGTAGTTGGGACAGGGGTAAAAGATACG. Amino acid sequence: CASSLVVGTGVKDT. The whole CDR3 is CASSLVVGTGVKDTQYF.

As to this clone: With the read ending 3 residues before the CDR3 end, the germline J gene is used to fill in that end. The chain joins TRBV7-3 to TRBJ2-1, with 11 bases that match TRBD2. Trimming took 4 bases from V and 3 from J; bases not matched to a gene: 2. There are 15 residues in the CDR3. From germline, CDR1 is SGHTA and CDR2 FQGTGA. The CDR3 is CASSSTSGGYNEQFF. The sequenced part of the CDR3 DNA is TGTGCCAGCAGCTCTACTAGCGGGGGCTACAATGAG.

A remark on this clone: Coverage ceases 3 residues before the CDR3 finishes, and the germline J gene fills in the end. The V gene is TRBV19, the J gene TRBJ1-5; perhaps TRBD1 as D (6 bases). V dropped 0 bases and J dropped 3 bases, with 30 bases sitting between them. This CDR3 is 22 amino acids long. Germline CDR1 is LNHDA and CDR2 is SQIVND (reference sequence). CDR3 bases read: TGTGCCAGTAGTATAGAGTCCTTTGACAGGAGCCAAGTCCTTTATAACAATCAGCCC. This gives the protein CASSIESFDRSQVLYNNQP. The entire CDR3 sequence reads CASSIESFDRSQVLYNNQPQHF.

A remark on this clone: The read comes to an end 3 residues before the CDR3 does, leaving the germline J gene to fill in the end. V is TRBV20-1 and J is TRBJ2-3, with 11 bases that match TRBD2. The CDR3 totals 15 residues. Per germline, CDR1 DFQATT and CDR2 SNEGSKA (reference sequence). V shed 4 bases, J shed 1 base, and the junction held 4 bases outside the gene matches. The CDR3 is CSAMYSGRGTDTQYF. The DNA read from the CDR3 is TGCAGTGCTATGTATAGCGGGAGGGGCACAGATACG.

As concerns this clone: The sequence runs out 3 residues before the end of the CDR3; the remainder is reconstructed from the germline J gene. The gene calls are TRBV2 and TRBJ1-5, with 8 bases identical to TRBD1. The germline V gene has CDR1 SNHLY and CDR2 FYNNEI. This CDR3 has 15 amino acids. Trimming at V came to 7 bases and at J to 0 bases, leaving 5 bases not matched to a gene. The part of the CDR3 DNA that was read is TGTGCCAGCACCTCCGGACAGGGTAGCAATCAGCCC. Protein product: CASTSGQGSNQP. The entire CDR3 sequence reads CASTSGQGSNQPQHF.

A remark on this clone: The read stops 3 residues short of the end of the CDR3; the missing end is completed from the germline J gene. The chain couples TRBV29-1 to TRBJ2-5, with D unclear. Germline loops: CDR1 SQVTM, CDR2 ANQGSEA. CDR3 length: 12 amino acids. V lost 4 bases, J lost 3 bases, and 9 bases lay in between. The DNA read from the CDR3 is TGCAGCGTTGTACCCTCGGAAGAGACC. Protein sequence: CSVVPSEET. The entire CDR3 is CSVVPSEETQYF.

With regard to this clone: The read ends 3 residues shy of where the CDR3 ends; the end is completed using the germline J gene. This chain uses TRBV5-4 with TRBJ2-1, with D perhaps TRBD2 (6 bases). The germline CDR1 and CDR2 sequences are SGHNT and YYREEE (reference sequence). This CDR3 has 14 amino acids. V dropped 4 bases and J dropped 7 bases, with 15 bases sitting between them. This CDR3 is CASSAGLTINEQFF. The CDR3 DNA, read in part, is TGTGCCAGCAGCGCGGGACTGACAATTAATGAG.

As to this clone: From the germline J gene comes the end of the CDR3, since the read stops 3 residues before it. The chain uses TRBV20-1 and TRBJ2-5; 9 nucleotides match TRBD2. Unmatched junction bases numbered 13, after V lost 6 bases and J lost 5 bases. Germline V lookup: CDR1 DFQATT, CDR2 SNEGSKA (reference sequence). The CDR3 spans 15 residues. CDR3 in amino acids: CSAEKTSGGRETQYF. The covered CDR3 bases are TGCAGTGCCGAGAAGACTAGCGGAGGACGGGAGACC.

Comments on this clone: Read data end 3 residues before the CDR3 end; the end is taken from the germline J gene. The rearrangement joins TRBV29-1 to TRBJ2-1, with a weak D call TRBD2 (5 bases). There are 16 residues in the CDR3. V was trimmed by 0 bases and J by 3 bases, leaving 15 bases between them. Germline CDR1 SQVTM, CDR2 ANQGSEA. The CDR3 sequence is CSVEDPRLAFYNEQFF. CDR3 DNA, as far as it was read: TGCAGCGTTGAAGACCCTCGGCTAGCTTTCTACAATGAG.

The CDR3 region is CSARKQGGTEAFF. CDR3 DNA (partial): TGCAGTGCTAGAAAACAGGGAGGTACTGAA. V usage is TRBV20-1 and J usage is TRBJ1-1, with D perhaps TRBD1 (6 bases). The CDR3 end lies 3 residues beyond the end of the read and is filled in from the germline J gene. The CDR3 has 13 amino acids. The germline V gene encodes CDR1 DFQATT and CDR2 SNEGSKA (reference sequence). The germline V and J ends were trimmed by 2 bases and 5 bases, with 12 bases remaining between them.

Concerning this clone: With the read ending 3 residues before the CDR3 end, the germline J gene is used to fill in that end. The genes are TRBV28 and TRBJ2-6; no firm D call. CDR3 length: 15 residues. V was pared by 5 bases and J by 2 bases, with 10 bases between. From germline, CDR1 is MDHEN and CDR2 SYDVKM. The CDR3 loop is CASSVGLTGANVLTF. The CDR3 DNA, read in part, is TGTGCCAGCAGTGTCGGGTTAACTGGGGCCAACGTC.

As concerns this clone: The read gets to within 3 residues of the CDR3 end, and the germline J gene fills in the rest. The rearrangement links TRBV19 to TRBJ1-5, with 7 bases identical to TRBD1. CDR1 and CDR2 from the germline V gene are LNHDA and SQIVND (reference sequence). Losses at the gene ends were 4 bases for V and 4 bases for J; bases not matched to a gene: 4. This CDR3 spans 14 amino acids. CDR3 bases read: TGTGCCAGTAGTACAGGGGGGCGGAATCAGCCC. It translates to CASSTGGRNQP. From start to end, the CDR3 is CASSTGGRNQPQHF.

Note on this clone: Read sequence stops 3 residues before the CDR3 end, and the germline J gene provides the missing end. The chain combines TRBV5-6 with TRBJ2-5; 7 nucleotides line up with TRBD1. CDR1 is SGHDT and CDR2 is YYEEEE in the germline V gene. Trimming took 3 bases from V and 0 from J; bases not matched to a gene: 5. The CDR3 is made up of 15 amino acids. CDR3 region: CASSSLGTDQETQYF. The sequenced part of the CDR3 DNA is TGTGCCAGCAGCTCTCTTGGGACAGACCAAGAGACC.

The CDR3 region is CASSGLAGSYEQYF. CDR3 DNA, as far as it was read: TGTGCCAGCAGCGGACTAGCGGGGTCCTACGAG. The chain uses TRBV12-3 or TRBV12-4 and TRBJ2-7, with TRBD2 matching 12 bases. The CDR3 extends 3 residues past the end of the read, so its final part is completed from the germline J gene. The ends lost 6 bases at V and 1 base at J; junction bases unmatched: 1. The CDR3 is made up of 14 amino acids.

Comment on this clone: The CDR3 is cut off 3 residues early in the read; its end comes from the germline J gene. The rearrangement links TRBV5-1 to TRBJ1-4; 9 positions match TRBD1. CDR3 size: 15 residues. Trimming removed 4 bases from V and 7 bases from J; junction bases left unmatched: 8. Looked up from germline, CDR1 is SGHRS and CDR2 is YFSETQ. CDR3 residues: CASSSTGGAGEKLFF. The sequenced CDR3 bases are TGCGCCAGCAGCAGCACAGGGGGCGCGGGTGAAAAA.

Remarks on this clone: The read is 3 residues too short to cover the CDR3 end, so that end is filled in from the germline J gene. The chain joins TRBV7-9 to TRBJ1-4, with TRBD1 identical over 7 bases. CDR1 and CDR2 from the germline V gene are SEHNR and FQNEAQ (reference sequence). J lost 5 bases, V lost 7 bases, and 10 bases had no gene match. The CDR3 totals 15 residues. The CDR3 protein is CASTVSRQGNEKLFF. CDR3 DNA (partial): TGTGCCAGCACCGTGAGCAGACAGGGAAATGAAAAA. Full variable domain (outside the CDR3, taken from reference TRBV7-9 and TRBJ1-4): DTGVSQNPRHKITKRGQNVTFRCDPISEHNRLYWYRQTLGQGPEFLTYFQNEAQLEKSRLLSDRFSAERPKGSFSTLEIQRTEQGDSAMYLCASTVSRQGNEKLFFGSGTQLSVL.

About this clone: With the read ending 3 residues before the CDR3 end, the germline J gene is used to fill in that end. The V call is TRBV12-3 or TRBV12-4, the J call TRBJ1-3; D possibly corresponds to TRBD1 (6 bases). The CDR3 totals 14 residues. Trimming shortened V by 9 bases and J by 9 bases, and 21 bases separated the two germline ends. The sequenced CDR3 bases are TGTGCCAGTCAGGGGTCCTGGACGGTGGGCACC. This gives the protein CASQGSWTVGT. The full CDR3 protein is CASQGSWTVGTIYF.

CDR3 residues: CAWSRTDNQPQHF. The CDR3 DNA, read in part, is TGTGCCTGGAGTCGGACAGACAATCAGCCC. The chain couples TRBV30 to TRBJ1-5; a weak D match, TRBD1 (6 bases). The read gets to within 3 residues of the CDR3 end, and the germline J gene fills in the rest. V was cut by 2 bases and J by 3 bases, with 8 bases left in between. The CDR3 covers 13 residues. The germline V gene encodes CDR1 GTSNPN and CDR2 SVGIG (reference sequence).

A remark on this clone: The observed sequence ends 3 residues before the CDR3 terminus, with the missing tail filled in from the germline J gene. The chain links TRBV5-4 to TRBJ2-3; 7 positions match TRBD1. CDR3 length: 14 residues. The trim removed 4 bases at V and 2 bases at J, leaving 4 bases unmatched. The germline V gene has CDR1 SGHNT and CDR2 YYREEE (reference sequence). CDR3 DNA, as far as it was read: TGTGCCAGCAGCATGGGACAGATCACAGATACG. Its translation: CASSMGQITDT. The CDR3 as a whole reads CASSMGQITDTQYF.

Concerning this clone: The CDR3 end is not reached by the read, which stops 3 residues before it; the germline J gene fills it in. This rearrangement joins TRBV20-1 to TRBJ2-1; TRBD2 aligns across 10 bases. The germline V gene encodes CDR1 DFQATT and CDR2 SNEGSKA (reference sequence). The V segment lost 2 bases and the J segment 9 bases; nucleotides outside the gene matches: 7. CDR3 length equals 14 residues. The CDR3 loop reads CSARLQREGSEQFF. The CDR3 bases that were read are TGCAGTGCTAGACTCCAGCGGGAGGGCAGTGAG.